This entry is about one T cell receptor beta chain. Its specificity is not known. Participants comprised healthy donors of bone marrow. CDR3 length: 15 amino acids. Germline V lookup: CDR1 LGHNA, CDR2 YNFKEQ. Losses at the gene ends were 3 bases for V and 4 bases for J; bases not matched to a gene: 5. The source of the sample is a study of cytomegalovirus exposure and HLA in healthy donors. The PCR employed 60 Vbeta primers together with 13 Jbeta primers. Sequenced by immunoSEQ multiplex PCR; TCRdb stores in-frame clones only, minus some. The listing contains over 100,000 clones. Study outcomes and limitations: The study put 150 or so TCR beta chains on its list as cytomegalovirus-associated.

Sequenced material: PBMCs. This chain uses TRBV4-2 with TRBJ2-7, with 11 bases that match TRBD2. The clonotype comes from a man in his forties in good health and CMV-seropositive. The DNA for the CDR3 is TGTGCCAGCAGCCAGGCAACTAGCGGGAGTTACGAGCAGTACTTC. Translation gives CASSQATSGSYEQYF.